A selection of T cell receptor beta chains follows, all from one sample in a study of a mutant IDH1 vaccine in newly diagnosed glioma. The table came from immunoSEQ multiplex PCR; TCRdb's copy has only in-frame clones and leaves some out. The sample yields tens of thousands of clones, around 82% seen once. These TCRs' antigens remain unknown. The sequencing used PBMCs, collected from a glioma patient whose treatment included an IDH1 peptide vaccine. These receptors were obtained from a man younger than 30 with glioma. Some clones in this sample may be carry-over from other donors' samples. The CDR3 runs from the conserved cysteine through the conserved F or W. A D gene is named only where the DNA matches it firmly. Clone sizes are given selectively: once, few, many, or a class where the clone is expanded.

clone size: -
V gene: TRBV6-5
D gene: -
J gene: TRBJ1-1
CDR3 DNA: TGTGCCAGCAGTTACCCGGGAAACACTGAAGCTTTCTTT
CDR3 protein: CASSYPGNTEAFF

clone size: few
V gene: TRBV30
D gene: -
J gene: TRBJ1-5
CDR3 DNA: TGTGCCTGGAGGCCAGGGAGCAATCAGCCCCAGCATTTT
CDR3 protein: CAWRPGSNQPQHF

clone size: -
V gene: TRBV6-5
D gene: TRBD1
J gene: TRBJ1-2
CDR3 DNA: TGTGCCAGCAGTCGGGACAGGAGAGCTAACTATGGCTACACCTTC
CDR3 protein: CASSRDRRANYGYTF

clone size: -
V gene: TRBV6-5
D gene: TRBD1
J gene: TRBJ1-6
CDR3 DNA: TGTGCCAGCAGACCCGGGACAGGGTTTTCACCCCTCCACTTT
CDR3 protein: CASRPGTGFSPLHF

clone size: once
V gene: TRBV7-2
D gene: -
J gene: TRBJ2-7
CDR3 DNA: TGTGCCAGCAGCTTCCAAGGGGGGGACTACGAGCAGTACTTC
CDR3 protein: CASSFQGGDYEQYF

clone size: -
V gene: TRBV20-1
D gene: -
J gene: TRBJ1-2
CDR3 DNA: TGCAGTGCTACCTACAATGGCTACACCTTC
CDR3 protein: CSATYNGYTF

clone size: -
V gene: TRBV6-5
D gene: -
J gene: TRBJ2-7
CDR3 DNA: TGTGCCAGCAGGGACTTCTACTACGAGCAGTACTTC
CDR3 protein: CASRDFYYEQYF

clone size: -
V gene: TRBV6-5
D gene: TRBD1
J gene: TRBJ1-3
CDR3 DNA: TGTGCCAGCAGCCCCGACAGGGCTCCTGGAAACACCATATATTTT
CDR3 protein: CASSPDRAPGNTIYF

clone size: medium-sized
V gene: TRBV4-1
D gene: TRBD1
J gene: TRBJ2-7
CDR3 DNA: TGCGCCAGCAGCCAAGAGGCGGGCGTGACAGGGTTCAACTACGAGCAGTACTTC
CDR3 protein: CASSQEAGVTGFNYEQYF

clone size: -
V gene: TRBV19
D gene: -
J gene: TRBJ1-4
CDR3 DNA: TGTGCCAGTAGTATTCGAAAAACAACTAATGAAAAACTGTTTTTT
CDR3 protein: CASSIRKTTNEKLFF

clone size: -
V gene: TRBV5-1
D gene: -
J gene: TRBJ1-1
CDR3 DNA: TGCGCCAGCAGGGCAGCCCAGAACACTGAAGCTTTCTTT
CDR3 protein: CASRAAQNTEAFF

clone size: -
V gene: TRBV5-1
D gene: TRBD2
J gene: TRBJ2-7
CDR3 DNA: TGCGCCAGCAGCTCAAGGGGACTATCTCCTACCTACGAGCAGTACTTC
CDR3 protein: CASSSRGLSPTYEQYF

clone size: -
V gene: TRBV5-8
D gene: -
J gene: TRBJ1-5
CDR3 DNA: TGTGCCAGCAGCTTAATAGGGCTCAATCAGCCCCAGCATTTT
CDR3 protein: CASSLIGLNQPQHF

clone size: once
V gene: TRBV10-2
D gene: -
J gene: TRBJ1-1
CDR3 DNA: TGCGCCAGCAGTGAGTTAGGGCTAGGACCTCAGAACACTGAAGCTTTCTTT
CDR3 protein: CASSELGLGPQNTEAFF

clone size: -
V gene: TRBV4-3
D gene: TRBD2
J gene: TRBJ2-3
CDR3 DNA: TGCGCCAGCAGCCACCTACGGACTAGCGGGAGTCCAGATACGCAGTATTTT
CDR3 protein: CASSHLRTSGSPDTQYF

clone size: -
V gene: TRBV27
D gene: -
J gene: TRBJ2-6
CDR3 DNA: TGTGCCAGCAGAAGTCAGGGGCAGACTGGGGCCAACGTCCTGACTTTC
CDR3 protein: CASRSQGQTGANVLTF

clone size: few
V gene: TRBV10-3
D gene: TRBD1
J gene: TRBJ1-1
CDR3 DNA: TGTGCCATCAGTGAGCAGACAGGGGGCGGGCAATTT
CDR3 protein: CAISEQTGGGQF

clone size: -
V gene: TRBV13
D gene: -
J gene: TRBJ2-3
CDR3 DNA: TGTGCCAGCAGCCTACAAGGGTTTCCAGATACGCAGTATTTT
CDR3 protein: CASSLQGFPDTQYF

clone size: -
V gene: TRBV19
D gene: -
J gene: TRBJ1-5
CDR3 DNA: TGTGCCAGTAGTATAGTTACAGGGTTAATGGGTCAGCCCCAGCATTTT
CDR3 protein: CASSIVTGLMGQPQHF

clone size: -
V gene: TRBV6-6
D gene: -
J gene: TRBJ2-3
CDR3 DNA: TGTGCCAGCAGTTACACCGGCGGGGGCACAGATACGCAGTATTTT
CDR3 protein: CASSYTGGGTDTQYF

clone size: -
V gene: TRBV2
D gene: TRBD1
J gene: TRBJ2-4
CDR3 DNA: TGTGCCAGCAGTCTGGGACAGGGGCAAAACATTCAGTACTTC
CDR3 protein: CASSLGQGQNIQYF

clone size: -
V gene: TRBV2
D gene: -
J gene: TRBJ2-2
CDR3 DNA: TGTGCCAGCAGTGGGATAGGAACCGCGAACACCGGGGAGCTGTTTTTT
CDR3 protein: CASSGIGTANTGELFF

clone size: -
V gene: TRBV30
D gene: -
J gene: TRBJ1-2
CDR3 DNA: TGTGCCTACCTCTCCAGGGTAGGCTATGGCTACACCTTC
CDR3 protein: CAYLSRVGYGYTF

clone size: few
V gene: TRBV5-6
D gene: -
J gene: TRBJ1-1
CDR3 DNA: TGTGCCAGCAGCTTCCCGATTTCGGACACTGAAGCTTTCTTT
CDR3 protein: CASSFPISDTEAFF

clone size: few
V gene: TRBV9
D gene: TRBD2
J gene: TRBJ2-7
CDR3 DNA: TGTGCCAGCAGTTCCCTCGGGACTAGCGGGGACGAGCAGTACTTC
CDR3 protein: CASSSLGTSGDEQYF

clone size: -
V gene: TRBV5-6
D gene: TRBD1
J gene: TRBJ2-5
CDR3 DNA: TGTGCCAGCACCAAACCGGGACAGGGGATTATTGGACAAGAGACCCAGTACTTC
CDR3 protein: CASTKPGQGIIGQETQYF

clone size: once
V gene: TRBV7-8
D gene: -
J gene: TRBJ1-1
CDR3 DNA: TGTGCCAGCAGCCCGTTTGCTGGAGAGGGAGCTTTCTTT
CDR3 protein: CASSPFAGEGAFF

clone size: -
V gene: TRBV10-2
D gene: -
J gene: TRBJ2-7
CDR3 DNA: TGCGCCAGCAGTCGACAGAGCTCCTACGAGCAGTACTTC
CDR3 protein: CASSRQSSYEQYF

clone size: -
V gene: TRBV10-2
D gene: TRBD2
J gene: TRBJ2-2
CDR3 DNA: TGCGCCAGCCACCTGGGGGGGGCGAACACCGGGGAGCTGTTTTTT
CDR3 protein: CASHLGGANTGELFF

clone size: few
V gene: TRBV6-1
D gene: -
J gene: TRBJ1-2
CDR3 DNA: TGTGCCAGCAGTGATGGGTTCGGCTACACCTTC
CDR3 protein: CASSDGFGYTF

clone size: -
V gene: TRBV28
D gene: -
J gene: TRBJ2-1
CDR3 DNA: TGTGCCAGCAGCCTGGTCAAGGCCTCCTACAATGAGCAGTTCTTC
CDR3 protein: CASSLVKASYNEQFF

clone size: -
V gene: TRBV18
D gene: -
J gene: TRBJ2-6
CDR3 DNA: TGTGCCAGCTCACCCTTGGGGGCCGCCATATCTGGGGCCAACGTCCTGACTTTC
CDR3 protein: CASSPLGAAISGANVLTF

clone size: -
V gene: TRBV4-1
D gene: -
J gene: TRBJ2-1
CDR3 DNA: TGCGCCAGCAGCCAAGGAGGGAGTTCCTACAATGAGCAGTTCTTC
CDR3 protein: CASSQGGSSYNEQFF

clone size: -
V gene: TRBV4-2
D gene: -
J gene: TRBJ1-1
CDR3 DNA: TGTGCCAGCAGCCAAGATAGGATCACTGAAGCTTTCTTT
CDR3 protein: CASSQDRITEAFF

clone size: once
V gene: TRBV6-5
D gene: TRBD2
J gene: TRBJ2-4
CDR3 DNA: TGTGCCAGCAGTTCCGGGGGGTTTGGCAAAAACATTCAGTACTTC
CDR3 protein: CASSSGGFGKNIQYF

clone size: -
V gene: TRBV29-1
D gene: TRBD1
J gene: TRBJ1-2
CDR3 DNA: TGCAGCGTTGGGACAGGGGGATATAATGGCTACACCTTC
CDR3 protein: CSVGTGGYNGYTF

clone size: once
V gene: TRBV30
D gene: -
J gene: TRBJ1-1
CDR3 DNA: TGTGCCTGGAGTGTACGAGGAGACACTGAAGCTTTCTTT
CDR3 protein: CAWSVRGDTEAFF

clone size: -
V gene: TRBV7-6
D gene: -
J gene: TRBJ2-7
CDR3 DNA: TGTGCCAGCAGCTTAGGAGACAGTATCATCCACGAGCAGTACTTC
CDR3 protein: CASSLGDSIIHEQYF

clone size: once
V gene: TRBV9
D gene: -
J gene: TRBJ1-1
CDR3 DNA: TGTGCCAGCAGCCCCCTTCCGAACACTGAAGCTTTCTTT
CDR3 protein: CASSPLPNTEAFF

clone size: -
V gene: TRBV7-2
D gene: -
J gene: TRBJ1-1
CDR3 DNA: TGTGCCAGCAGCTTGGGGGTGGGTGTGGGGAACACTGAAGCTTTCTTT
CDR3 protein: CASSLGVGVGNTEAFF